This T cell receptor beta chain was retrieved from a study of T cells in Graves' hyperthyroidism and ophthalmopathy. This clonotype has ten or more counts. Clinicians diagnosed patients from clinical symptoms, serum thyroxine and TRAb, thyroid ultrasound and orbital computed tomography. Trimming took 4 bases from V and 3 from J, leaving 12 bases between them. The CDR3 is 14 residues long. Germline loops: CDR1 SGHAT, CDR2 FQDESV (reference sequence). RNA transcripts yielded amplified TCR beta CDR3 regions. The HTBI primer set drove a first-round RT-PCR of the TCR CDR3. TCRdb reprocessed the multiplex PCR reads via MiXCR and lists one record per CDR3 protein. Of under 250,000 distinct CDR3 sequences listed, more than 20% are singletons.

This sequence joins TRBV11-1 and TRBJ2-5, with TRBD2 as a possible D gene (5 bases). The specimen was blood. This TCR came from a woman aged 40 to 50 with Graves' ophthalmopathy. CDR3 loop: CASSWVTGKETQYF. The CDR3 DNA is TGTGCCAGCAGCTGGGTAACGGGAAAAGAGACCCAGTACTTC.